This TCR beta chain was obtained from a study of identical twins. Notes on the study in general: The presence of invariant MAIT and iNKT cells could partly confound analyses of zero-insertion sequences. The degree of excess twin sharing was weaker in beta out-of-frame sequences.

A remark on this clonotype: As yet, its antigen is unknown.

Unique molecular identifiers were present on cDNA, and template switching added a universal primer site. TCRdb passed the 5' RACE reads through MiXCR, listing each CDR3 protein once. The table has hundreds of thousands of distinct CDR3 sequences, roughly 12% seen once. The V end was cut by 3 bases, the J end by 2 bases, with 17 bases between. In germline, CDR1 is MNHNS, CDR2 SASEGT. This CDR3 contains 16 residues. These same records also appear under a second study, on yellow fever vaccine responses in identical twins. From that second work: Twins reportedly showed a vaccine T cell response that seemed partly convergent and partly personalized.

The material sequenced was PBMCs. This TCR was sampled from a woman aged 18-29 years in good health. The V call is TRBV6-1, the J call TRBJ2-7; the D gene is possibly TRBD1 (6 bases). The CDR3 here is CASSDPPGHLTYEQYF. Here the CDR3 DNA reads TGTGCCAGCAGTGACCCCCCGGGACACCTAACCTACGAGCAGTACTTC.